This T cell receptor (beta chain) was found in a study of T cell responses to AZD1222 COVID-19 vaccine. Study in general: Second-dose groups at about 4 or about 12 weeks were pooled. Study outcomes and limitations: The span of vaccine-associated CD4 TCRs extended across spike, with dominance at 160-218 and 743-854. The sample set comprised mostly white British donors with more females, and clonal diversity was possibly underestimated. Baseline antibody screening turned up just a handful of seropositive AZD1222 recipients.

The CDR3 runs 13 residues. V shed 6 bases and J shed 8 bases, with 11 bases lying between them. Per germline, CDR1 MNHEY and CDR2 SVGAGI. Concerning this clone itself: Its target is not known.

Produced via immunoSEQ multiplex PCR; TCRdb's table is partial and in-frame only. The data contain about 110,000 clones, 88% of them singletons. This material consisted of peripheral blood, taken on day 0 of AZD1222 vaccination. The receptor was isolated from an adult in good health. The genes are TRBV6-5 and TRBJ1-6, with D uncertain. This CDR3 reads CASRTGLDSPLHF. DNA for the CDR3: TGTGCCAGCAGAACGGGATTGGATTCACCCCTCCACTTT.